Listed here is a single T cell receptor beta chain. The antigen is unknown. The sample originates from a study of circulating and synovial CD4+ cells in juvenile arthritis. Findings and limits, study-wide: CPL versus bulk CD4 samples: T cell genome counts differed by at least an order of magnitude.

Assay: immunoSEQ multiplex PCR; the TCRdb copy retains only in-frame clones and omits some. The top ten clones hold roughly 0.2% of a sample with under 35,000 clones, roughly 96% of them seen once. The receptor's source is a human donor with juvenile idiopathic arthritis. Sequenced: CD4+ T cells from blood.

This CDR3 is CASGLGRGAAFF. The CDR3 nucleotides are TGTGCTAGTGGTTTGGGGCGGGGTGCGGCTTTCTTT. The chain is built from TRBV12-5 and TRBJ1-1; no firm D call. CDR1 is LGHNT, CDR2 FRNRAP, per germline. With 1 base removed from V and 11 bases from J, the gap between germline ends came to 11 bases. The CDR3 totals 12 residues.